Shown below are 23 T cell receptor beta chains from a single sample sequenced in a study of response to subunit inactivated influenza vaccine. TCRdb fed the RT-PCR reads into MiXCR, producing one record per CDR3 protein. The sample lists about 240,000 distinct CDR3 sequences, 12% occurring once. Sequenced here: non-naive T cells sorted from PBMCs, sampled 14 to 15 days before vaccination. The source of these receptors is a man aged 45-65 years who received an inactivated influenza vaccine.

This clonotype was observed a handful of times. One end of the junction is discordant with germline, which a read error may explain. The J gene is TRBJ2-4, the V gene TRBV11-2; 10 bases map to TRBD1. This CDR3 contains 14 residues. Germline CDR1 SGHAT, CDR2 FQNNGV. The DNA for the CDR3 is TGTGCCAGCAGCCTAGACAGGGGGCAAAACATTCAGTACTTC. It translates to CASSLDRGQNIQYF.

The V and J genes are TRBV12-3 or TRBV12-4 and TRBJ2-3; D is perhaps TRBD1 or TRBD2 (6 bases each). V lost 10 bases, J lost 0 bases, and 17 bases lay in between. The CDR3 sequence is 15 residues long. The CDR3 sequence is CATSQGGGSTDTQYF. The CDR3 DNA reads TGTGCCACCTCTCAAGGAGGGGGTAGCACAGATACGCAGTATTTT.

This clonotype came up many times. V and J are TRBV12-3 or TRBV12-4 and TRBJ2-2; D is unresolved. This CDR3 is built from 13 residues. The V end lost 2 bases, the J end lost 4 bases, and 5 bases lay between the germline ends. The CDR3, as DNA: TGTGCCAGCAGTTTATCTGTCACCGGGGAGCTGTTTTTT. It translates to CASSLSVTGELFF.

DNA of the CDR3: TGTGCCAGCAGCTTACTACCTTCTGACAGGACAATAGAGACCCAGTACTTC. Protein product: CASSLLPSDRTIETQYF. This chain joins TRBV6-2 or TRBV6-3 and TRBJ2-5; tentatively, D is TRBD1 (6 bases). Trimming took 6 bases from V and 4 from J, leaving 24 bases between them. Germline-derived CDR1 and CDR2 are MNHEY and SVGEGT. The CDR3 is made up of 17 amino acids.

The chain links TRBV20-1 to TRBJ2-1, with TRBD2 matching over 8 bases. The length of the CDR3 is 17 residues. CDR1 DFQATT and CDR2 SNEGSKA come from the germline V gene (reference sequence). V dropped 0 bases and J dropped 0; count of bases not matched to a gene: 7. CDR3 nucleotide sequence: TGCAGTGCTAGAGATTTAAAGAGCGGGAGCTCCTACAATGAGCAGTTCTTC. As protein: CSARDLKSGSSYNEQFF.

This clonotype was observed many times. The chain recombines TRBV20-1 with TRBJ2-3; TRBD2 matches at 9 bases. The V and J ends lost 0 bases and 5 bases, in that order; junction bases with no gene match: 9. The length of the CDR3 is 16 residues. The V gene's germline CDR1 is DFQATT and CDR2 SNEGSKA (reference sequence). The CDR3 nucleotides read TGCAGTGCTAGAGACTGGGGCGGGAGGGCTGGAGATACGCAGTATTTT. It is translated as CSARDWGGRAGDTQYF.

The rearrangement joins TRBV20-1 to TRBJ1-6; D unresolved. Germline CDR1 DFQATT, CDR2 SNEGSKA (reference sequence). Trimming removed 6 bases at V and 2 bases at J, with 11 bases between. The CDR3 is made up of 14 amino acids. The CDR3 nucleotides are TGCAGTGCATGTCGGGAGGCCTATAATTCACCCCTCCACTTT. Its protein is CSACREAYNSPLHF.

At least ten counts were recorded for this clonotype. This chain uses TRBV13 with TRBJ2-2; 12 nucleotides align to TRBD2. The CDR3 extends over 15 amino acids. CDR1 is PRHDT, CDR2 FYEKMQ, per germline (reference sequence). V shed 5 bases and J 3 bases; nucleotides not matched to a gene: 1. DNA for the CDR3: TGTGCCAGCAGCACTAGCGGGAGGCACACCGGGGAGCTGTTTTTT. It translates to CASSTSGRHTGELFF.

The sample holds many counts of this clonotype. The V call is TRBV5-1, the J call TRBJ2-1, with D possibly matching TRBD2 (5 bases). The V end was cut by 2 bases, the J end by 2 bases, with 11 bases between. Germline V CDR1 and CDR2: SGHRS, YFSETQ. This CDR3 comprises 15 residues. The CDR3 DNA is TGCGCCAGCAGCTTTAATGGGGAGCCCTACAATGAGCAGTTCTTC. It codes for CASSFNGEPYNEQFF.

V is TRBV12-3 or TRBV12-4 and J is TRBJ1-5; 7 bases are shared with TRBD1. This CDR3 contains 14 residues. V lost 6 bases to trimming and J lost 2 bases; unmatched junction nucleotides: 4. The CDR3 here is CASSSGGRNQPQHF. The CDR3 DNA reads TGTGCCAGCAGCTCAGGGGGGCGCAATCAGCCCCAGCATTTT.

This CDR3 reads CASVGATGELFF. CDR3 sequence (DNA): TGTGCCAGCGTGGGCGCCACCGGGGAGCTGTTTTTT. The chain recombines TRBV2 with TRBJ2-2; no firm D call. V shed 8 bases and J shed 4 bases, with 8 bases lying between them. The CDR3 spans 12 residues. Per germline, CDR1 SNHLY and CDR2 FYNNEI.

This clonotype was observed at least ten times. The chain has TRBV6-4 and TRBJ2-1; TRBD2 agrees at 16 bases. The CDR3 has 22 residues. After removal of 8 bases from V and 0 bases from J, the junction contained 19 bases not matched to a gene. Germline CDR1 reads MRHNA; CDR2 reads SNTAGT. In DNA form, the CDR3 reads TGTGCCAGCCGTCCCAGGCCGCCGGGACTAGCGGGAGGGGGAAGCTCCTACAATGAGCAGTTCTTC. Protein: CASRPRPPGLAGGGSSYNEQFF.

The chain recombines TRBV29-1 with TRBJ1-2, with 9 bases fitting TRBD1. In germline, CDR1 is SQVTM, CDR2 ANQGSEA. Trimming removed 3 bases from V and 7 bases from J; junction bases left unmatched: 6. The CDR3 runs to 13 residues. Here the CDR3 reads CSVDGQGRGGYTF. The CDR3 region has the DNA TGCAGCGTTGATGGACAGGGGAGAGGTGGCTACACCTTC.

This clonotype was seen only a few times. The rearrangement uses TRBV7-6 and TRBJ2-1; no definite D call. This CDR3 has 15 amino acids. Trimming took 5 bases from V and 0 from J, leaving 11 bases between them. Germline-derived CDR1 and CDR2 are SGHVS and FNYEAQ. CDR3 loop: CASSVGGVSYNEQFF. The DNA for the CDR3 is TGTGCCAGCAGCGTCGGCGGAGTCTCCTACAATGAGCAGTTCTTC.

This clonotype was picked up a small number of times. This chain links TRBV7-2 with TRBJ2-1; the match to TRBD2 covers 8 bases. The J segment lost 5 bases and the V segment lost 6 bases, leaving 9 bases of the junction unmatched. The CDR3 runs to 15 residues. The V gene's germline CDR1 is SGHTA and CDR2 FQGNSA. CDR3 nucleotides: TGTGCCAGCAGTCGGAGCGGGAGCCTCAACAATGAGCAGTTCTTC. Its protein is CASSRSGSLNNEQFF.

This clonotype has ten or more counts. J is TRBJ2-4 and V is TRBV11-2; D possibly corresponds to TRBD2 (5 bases). The length of the CDR3 is 16 residues. The V end was cut by 5 bases, the J end by 1 base, with 15 bases between. Germline CDR1 SGHAT, CDR2 FQNNGV. This CDR3 is CASSPQPGVAKNIQYF. DNA of the CDR3: TGTGCCAGCAGCCCACAACCCGGGGTCGCCAAAAACATTCAGTACTTC.

The CDR3 nucleotides are TGTGCCAGCAGCTCTCGCCCATTGTGGGAAGAGACCCAGTACTTC. This translates into CASSSRPLWEETQYF. The chain is built from TRBV11-2 and TRBJ2-5, with D uncertain. Germline-derived CDR1 and CDR2 are SGHAT and FQNNGV. The length of the CDR3 is 15 residues. The V end lost 4 bases, the J end lost 3 bases, and 15 bases lay between the germline ends.

This rearrangement joins TRBV12-3 or TRBV12-4 to TRBJ2-7; 11 bases fit TRBD2. Trimming took 5 bases from V and 3 from J; bases not matched to a gene: 6. The CDR3 totals 15 residues. In nucleotides, the CDR3 is TGTGCCAGCAGTCAGACCGGGACTAGCGGCTACGAGCAGTACTTC. It yields the protein CASSQTGTSGYEQYF.

There are many counts of this clonotype. V and J are TRBV7-2 and TRBJ2-1; D uncertain. The V gene lost 3 bases and the J gene lost 7 bases, with 10 bases spanning the gap. The CDR3 runs 13 residues. CDR1 is SGHTA, CDR2 FQGNSA, per germline. CDR3 DNA sequence: TGTGCCAGCAGCTTTAACAGATTGAATGAGCAGTTCTTC. This encodes CASSFNRLNEQFF. The entire variable domain, with the rest obtained from reference TRBV7-2 and TRBJ2-1, is as follows: GAGVSQSPSNKVTEKGKDVELRCDPISGHTALYWYRQSLGQGLEFLIYFQGNSAPDKSGLPSDRFSAERTGGSVSTLTIQRTQQEDSAVYLCASSFNRLNEQFFGPGTRLTVL.

Ten or more counts support this clonotype. The V call is TRBV11-3, the J call TRBJ2-2; no clear D. Trimming removed 1 base from V and 5 bases from J, with 8 bases in between. CDR1 and CDR2 from the germline V gene are SGHNT and YENEEA. This CDR3 region has 14 residues. The CDR3 DNA reads as TGTGCCAGCAGCTTAGTGGCTGGAACCGGGGAGCTGTTTTTT. It is translated as CASSLVAGTGELFF.

The chain joins TRBV7-2 to TRBJ2-5; D is unclear. CDR3 length equals 13 residues. Trimming stripped 0 bases from V and 5 bases from J, with 7 bases between. Germline-derived CDR1 and CDR2 are SGHTA and FQGNSA. CDR3 loop: CASSLALWETQYF. CDR3 nucleotides: TGTGCCAGCAGCTTAGCGCTATGGGAGACCCAGTACTTC. Using reference TRBV7-2 and TRBJ2-5 for the parts outside the CDR3, the full variable domain is GAGVSQSPSNKVTEKGKDVELRCDPISGHTALYWYRQSLGQGLEFLIYFQGNSAPDKSGLPSDRFSAERTGGSVSTLTIQRTQQEDSAVYLCASSLALWETQYFGPGTRLLVL.

This clonotype was recorded many times. This chain uses TRBV28 with TRBJ2-7; D is undetermined. The germline CDR1 and CDR2 sequences are MDHEN and SYDVKM. V dropped 2 bases and J dropped 12 bases, with 14 bases sitting between them. This CDR3 has 12 residues. The CDR3 here is CASSLIGRPLYF. In DNA, the CDR3 is TGTGCCAGCAGTTTAATAGGACGGCCACTGTACTTC.

This clonotype turned up a few times. J is TRBJ1-5 and V is TRBV28, with TRBD1 identical over 7 bases. Germline CDR1 MDHEN, CDR2 SYDVKM. The V segment lost 3 bases and the J segment 6 bases; nucleotides outside the gene matches: 5. This CDR3 is 14 amino acids long. This CDR3 is CASSLGGQSQPQHF. DNA for the CDR3: TGTGCCAGCAGTTTGGGGGGACAGAGTCAGCCCCAGCATTTT.